This passage covers 30 T cell receptor beta chains from one sample sequenced in a study of blood T cell repertoires in COVID-19 (dated by TCRdb to about 2020). The library was prepared using the immunoSEQ multiplex PCR assay. TCRdb obtained this table from immuneACCESS and retained in-frame rearrangements with V and J assigned. These tables miss some clones; where compared with another copy, unresolved V genes account for less than half of the shortfall, and the remainder is unexplained. Across this sample there are fewer than 200,000 clones, with 86% seen only once. The top ten hold approximately 25% of the sample. The specimen was PBMCs or T cells enriched from blood (not recorded which). The receptor source for this set is a woman aged 40 to 49 in a cohort exposed to, infected with or recovered from COVID-19 (not recorded which).

The chain uses TRBV28 and TRBJ1-5, with a weak D call TRBD1 (6 bases). The germline V gene encodes CDR1 MDHEN and CDR2 SYDVKM. V lost 10 bases and J lost 7, with 26 bases in between. The CDR3 sequence is 16 residues long. CDR3 nucleotides: TGTGCCACTACCACAGGGTCCGTAGGGGCTCGGCAGCCCCAGCATTTT. Amino acid sequence: CATTTGSVGARQPQHF.

This clone was seen a handful of times. This chain joins TRBV3-1 (or the pseudogene TRBV3-2) and TRBJ1-2; 11 bases fit TRBD1. The CDR3 covers 19 residues. The J segment lost 8 bases and the V segment lost 1 base, leaving 18 bases of the junction unmatched. Germline CDR1 and CDR2: LGHDT and YNNKEL (reference sequence). For the CDR3, the DNA is TGTGCCAGCAGCCAAGGGTCCTCTCCAGGACAGGGGGCTCTATACGGCTACACCTTC. Translated, it gives CASSQGSSPGQGALYGYTF.

The chain employs TRBV24-1 and TRBJ1-5; TRBD1 aligns across 7 bases. Trimming removed 3 bases from V and 6 bases from J; junction bases left unmatched: 4. Germline-derived CDR1 and CDR2 are KGHDR and SFDVKD. The CDR3 contains 14 residues. The CDR3 DNA is TGTGCCACCAGTGATAGGGGGCGTGCTCAGCCCCAGCATTTT. It codes for CATSDRGRAQPQHF.

V and J are TRBV9 and TRBJ1-2, with TRBD1 matching over 7 bases. V lost 3 bases to trimming and J lost 0 bases; unmatched junction nucleotides: 2. This CDR3 contains 14 residues. Germline V gene sequence: CDR1 SGDLS, CDR2 YYNGEE. CDR3 loop: CASSDQGANYGYTF. DNA for the CDR3: TGTGCCAGCAGCGATCAGGGGGCTAACTATGGCTACACCTTC.

The rearrangement links TRBV10-3 to TRBJ2-5, with 14 bases identical to TRBD2. V was pared by 6 bases and J by 3 bases, with 6 bases of the junction left unmatched. Germline CDR1 reads ENHRY; CDR2 reads SYGVKD. The length of the CDR3 is 16 residues. CDR3 coding DNA: TGTGCCATCAGCCCCCCGGGACTAGCGGGGGAAGAGACCCAGTACTTC. Translating gives CAISPPGLAGEETQYF.

The chain is built from TRBV4-2 and TRBJ2-3, with a weak D call TRBD1 (6 bases). This CDR3 has 17 residues. Trimming stripped 0 bases from V and 4 bases from J, with 17 bases between. Looked up from germline, CDR1 is LGHNA and CDR2 is YNFKEQ. The chain's CDR3 is CASSQDQGGSPADTQYF. For the CDR3, the DNA is TGTGCCAGCAGCCAAGACCAAGGGGGAAGTCCCGCAGATACGCAGTATTTT.

In nucleotides, the CDR3 is TGTGCCAGCAGCTTAGGAGGAGGGCGGGACACTGAAGCTTTCTTT. Amino acids: CASSLGGGRDTEAFF. The V call is TRBV11-2, the J call TRBJ1-1; D unclear. CDR3 size: 15 residues. V was cut by 1 base and J by 3 bases, with 12 bases left in between. Germline V gene sequence: CDR1 SGHAT, CDR2 FQNNGV.

The gene calls are TRBV28 and TRBJ1-5, with D perhaps TRBD1 (5 bases). The CDR3 sequence is 14 residues long. V was shortened by 8 bases and J by 1 base, with 12 bases between the two germline ends. Germline CDR1 is MDHEN and CDR2 is SYDVKM. The CDR3 sequence: CASGRGRSNQPQHF. CDR3 nucleotides: TGTGCCAGCGGGAGGGGACGCAGCAATCAGCCCCAGCATTTT.

This chain connects TRBV4-1 to TRBJ2-5; D gene unclear. The germline gives CDR1 MGHRA, CDR2 YSYEKL. Trimming shortened V by 1 base and J by 4 bases, and 4 bases separated the two germline ends. The CDR3 runs to 12 residues. CDR3 sequence (DNA): TGCGCCAGCAGCCAAGTGAGAGAGACCCAGTACTTC. It codes for CASSQVRETQYF.

V gene TRBV7-9 combines with J gene TRBJ1-3; D gene ambiguous. The CDR3 sequence is 16 residues long. CDR1 is SEHNR and CDR2 is FQNEAQ in the germline V gene (reference sequence). V gave up 4 bases and J gave up 0 bases, with 13 bases separating them. The DNA for the CDR3 is TGTGCCAGCAGCTCCGTCGGGGAGGTCTCTGGAAACACCATATATTTT. It yields the protein CASSSVGEVSGNTIYF.

This clone came up a few times. The rearrangement joins TRBV12-3 or TRBV12-4 to TRBJ1-2; no firm D call. The CDR3 has 13 amino acids. Trimming removed 6 bases from V and 2 bases from J, with 10 bases in between. Here the CDR3 DNA reads TGTGCCAGCAGCCCAGATGTGAACTATGGCTACACCTTC. As protein: CASSPDVNYGYTF.

This clone has just one count. This chain connects TRBV6-5 to TRBJ1-4, with 8 bases matching TRBD1. V shed 5 bases and J 5 bases; nucleotides not matched to a gene: 7. Germline V CDR1 and CDR2: MNHEY, SVGAGI. CDR3 length: 15 residues. The CDR3, as DNA: TGTGCCAGCAGTACCGCCGGGACAGGAAATGAAAAACTGTTTTTT. It encodes CASSTAGTGNEKLFF.

This clone was counted a single time. The CDR3 reads CALGGAEGYTF. CDR3 DNA: TGTGCCCTAGGGGGGGCTGAAGGCTACACCTTC. The chain employs TRBV10-3 and TRBJ1-2; D perhaps matches TRBD1 (6 bases). CDR3 length: 11 amino acids. Germline V lookup: CDR1 ENHRY, CDR2 SYGVKD. Trimming left V 11 bases short and J 8 bases short, with 15 bases between.

V gene TRBV4-1 combines with J gene TRBJ2-4, with 11 bases lining up with TRBD2. The germline V gene has CDR1 MGHRA and CDR2 YSYEKL. Trimming at V came to 2 bases and at J to 0 bases, leaving 9 bases not matched to a gene. The CDR3 is made up of 19 amino acids. CDR3 loop: CASSQLASGGPSAKNIQYF. CDR3 coding DNA: TGCGCCAGCAGCCAATTAGCTAGCGGGGGGCCCTCAGCCAAAAACATTCAGTACTTC.

The chain joins TRBV19 to TRBJ1-2; 8 bases line up with TRBD1. The germline V gene encodes CDR1 LNHDA and CDR2 SQIVND (reference sequence). J gave up 6 bases and V 0 bases, and 6 bases lay outside the gene matches. The CDR3 is 15 amino acids. The CDR3 is CASSIDRTGYNGYTF. CDR3 sequence (DNA): TGTGCCAGTAGTATAGATAGGACAGGGTATAATGGCTACACCTTC.

The count of this clone is one. The chain joins TRBV12-3 or TRBV12-4 to TRBJ1-1; 8 bases line up with TRBD1. V gave up 7 bases and J gave up 8 bases; unmatched junction bases: 6. The CDR3 has 12 residues. In nucleotides, the CDR3 is TGTGCCAGCACCGCAGGGGGCAGGGAAGCTTTCTTT. This gives the protein CASTAGGREAFF.

The rearrangement uses TRBV6-2 or TRBV6-3 and TRBJ2-5, with 7 bases matching TRBD2. The germline gives CDR1 MNHEY, CDR2 SVGEGT. The CDR3 length is 18 residues. Trimming cost V 0 bases and J 4 bases; bases outside gene matches: 14. CDR3 in amino acids: CASSYSTRGGRAGETQYF. CDR3 nucleotides: TGTGCCAGCAGTTACTCTACGAGGGGAGGGAGGGCCGGAGAGACCCAGTACTTC.

The chain is built from TRBV5-6 and TRBJ2-7, with 11 bases fitting TRBD2. The CDR3 spans 15 residues. The V gene end was trimmed by 0 bases and the J gene end by 3 bases; junction bases not matched to a gene: 2. Germline values: CDR1 SGHDT, CDR2 YYEEEE. CDR3 DNA sequence: TGTGCCAGCAGCTTGGGAGGGACTAGCGGCTACGAGCAGTACTTC. Translating it yields CASSLGGTSGYEQYF.

This clone was recorded a few times. This same CDR3 is encoded by further DNA sequences in the sample. V usage is TRBV28 and J usage is TRBJ2-7, with D uncertain. Germline CDR1 and CDR2: MDHEN and SYDVKM. Trimming cost V 4 bases and J 0 bases, with 4 bases left between them. The CDR3 covers 12 residues. The CDR3 reads CASSSGSYEQYF. CDR3 DNA: TGTGCCAGCAGTTCCGGCTCCTACGAGCAGTACTTC.

The chain combines TRBV5-6 with TRBJ1-5, with a possible D match to TRBD1 (6 bases). Germline lookup yields CDR1 SGHDT and CDR2 YYEEEE. This CDR3 comprises 15 residues. V gave up 2 bases and J gave up 4 bases, with 13 bases separating them. CDR3 region: CASSFRGEGNQPQHF. The CDR3 coding sequence is TGTGCCAGCAGCTTCAGGGGAGAGGGGAATCAGCCCCAGCATTTT. The whole variable domain, filled in from reference TRBV5-6 and TRBJ1-5, reads DAGVTQSPTHLIKTRGQQVTLRCSPKSGHDTVSWYQQALGQGPQFIFQYYEEEERQRGNFPDRFSGHQFPNYSSELNVNALLLGDSALYLCASSFRGEGNQPQHFGDGTRLSIL.

The chain has TRBV2 and TRBJ2-7; 9 positions agree with TRBD1. The CDR3 extends over 15 amino acids. The V gene's germline CDR1 is SNHLY and CDR2 FYNNEI. With V trimmed by 3 bases and J by 1 base, 4 bases remained unmatched. CDR3 nucleotide sequence: TGTGCCAGCAGTGAGGGACAGGGTAGGTCCTACGAGCAGTACTTC. It encodes CASSEGQGRSYEQYF.

The chain employs TRBV29-1 and TRBJ1-3; no clear D gene. V lost 3 bases, J lost 0 bases, and 6 bases lay in between. Germline-derived CDR1 and CDR2 are SQVTM and ANQGSEA. This CDR3 is 13 amino acids long. The CDR3 reads CSVESISGNTIYF. CDR3 in DNA: TGCAGCGTTGAGAGCATCTCTGGAAACACCATATATTTT.

V usage is TRBV4-2 and J usage is TRBJ2-3; D remains unclear. CDR1 and CDR2 (germline): LGHNA, YNFKEQ. Deletions cut 0 bases from V and 2 bases from J, with 9 bases between. The CDR3 totals 15 residues. As DNA, the CDR3 is TGTGCCAGCAGCCAAGATATCGAGTACACAGATACGCAGTATTTT. Translating gives CASSQDIEYTDTQYF.

The chain's CDR3 is CASSQVTGRNEKLFF. CDR3 DNA: TGCGCCAGCAGCCAAGTGACAGGAAGGAATGAAAAACTGTTTTTT. The chain carries TRBV4-3 and TRBJ1-4, with D perhaps TRBD1 (6 bases). V dropped 1 base and J dropped 5 bases, with 11 bases sitting between them. This CDR3 is built from 15 residues. Germline values: CDR1 LGHNA, CDR2 YSLEER.

The chain carries TRBV2 and TRBJ1-5; a weak D match, TRBD1 (6 bases). Germline assignment: CDR1 SNHLY and CDR2 FYNNEI. V lost 7 bases and J 6 bases, leaving 16 bases between the germline ends. This CDR3 region has 14 residues. The CDR3 protein is CASTPDSGGQPQHF. DNA for the CDR3: TGTGCCAGCACTCCGGACAGTGGGGGTCAGCCCCAGCATTTT.

The rearrangement joins TRBV19 to TRBJ1-1, with TRBD1 as a possible D gene (6 bases). The germline V gene has CDR1 LNHDA and CDR2 SQIVND (reference sequence). CDR3 length: 15 residues. Trimming left V 2 bases short and J 0 bases short, with 10 bases between. CDR3 residues: CASSIQQGMNTEAFF. CDR3 in DNA: TGTGCCAGTAGTATACAACAGGGCATGAACACTGAAGCTTTCTTT.

V usage is TRBV24-1 and J usage is TRBJ2-3, with 7 bases fitting TRBD2. Germline assignment: CDR1 KGHDR and CDR2 SFDVKD. The CDR3 is 16 amino acids. V dropped 2 bases and J dropped 3; count of bases not matched to a gene: 7. As DNA, the CDR3 is TGTGCCACCAGTGATTGGGCTAGCGGTCTAACAGATACGCAGTATTTT. Its translation is CATSDWASGLTDTQYF.

This sequence joins TRBV10-1 and TRBJ2-3, with 14 bases fitting TRBD2. J lost 14 bases, V lost 3 bases, and 13 bases had no gene match. The CDR3 runs to 16 residues. Germline CDR1 is WNHNN and CDR2 is SYGVQD (reference sequence). CDR3 loop: CASSDPGTSGRSRWYF. CDR3 nucleotides: TGCGCCAGCAGTGATCCCGGGACTAGCGGGAGATCGCGGTGGTATTTT.

The chain carries TRBV6-2 or TRBV6-3 and TRBJ2-3; TRBD2 matches 7 bases. The CDR3 is 15 residues long. Trimming removed 0 bases from V and 4 bases from J; junction bases left unmatched: 4. Germline assignment: CDR1 MNHEY and CDR2 SVGEGT. The CDR3 region has the DNA TGTGCCAGCAGTTACTCGGCGGGAGAGGCAGATACGCAGTATTTT. Encoded protein: CASSYSAGEADTQYF.

The rearrangement links TRBV4-2 to TRBJ2-7; D perhaps matches TRBD2 (6 bases). The V gene lost 2 bases and the J gene lost 2 bases, with 19 bases spanning the gap. The CDR3 loop spans 17 amino acids. Germline V gene sequence: CDR1 LGHNA, CDR2 YNFKEQ. The CDR3 spells CASSQTLVGDSPYEQYF. DNA for the CDR3: TGTGCCAGCAGCCAAACTCTGGTGGGGGACTCTCCCTACGAGCAGTACTTC.